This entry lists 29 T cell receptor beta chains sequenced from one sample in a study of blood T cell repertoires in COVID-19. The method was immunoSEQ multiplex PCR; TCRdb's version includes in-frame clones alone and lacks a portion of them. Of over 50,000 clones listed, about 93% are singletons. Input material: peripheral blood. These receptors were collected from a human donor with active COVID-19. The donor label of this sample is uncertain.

CDR3 sequence: CASSPRTGGAKNIQYF. CDR3 nucleotides: TGCGCCAGCAGCCCTCGGACAGGGGGAGCCAAAAACATTCAGTACTTC. The chain is built from TRBV4-3 and TRBJ2-4; TRBD1 agrees at 10 bases. Germline lookup yields CDR1 LGHNA and CDR2 YSLEER. The CDR3 runs 16 residues. Germline trimming cut 4 bases from V and 0 bases from J; bases unmatched to any gene: 3.

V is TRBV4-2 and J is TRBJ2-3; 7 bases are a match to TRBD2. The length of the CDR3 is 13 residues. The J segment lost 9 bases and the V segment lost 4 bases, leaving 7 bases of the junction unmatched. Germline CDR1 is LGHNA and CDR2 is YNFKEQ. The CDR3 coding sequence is TGTGCCAGCAGCCGGCGGGGGACTGAGACGCAGTATTTT. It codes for CASSRRGTETQYF.

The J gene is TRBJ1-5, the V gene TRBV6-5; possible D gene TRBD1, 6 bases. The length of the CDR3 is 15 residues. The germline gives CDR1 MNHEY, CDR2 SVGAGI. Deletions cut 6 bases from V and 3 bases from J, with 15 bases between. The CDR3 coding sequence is TGTGCCAGCAGAGGACAGAAGGGGATCAATCAGCCCCAGCATTTT. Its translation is CASRGQKGINQPQHF.

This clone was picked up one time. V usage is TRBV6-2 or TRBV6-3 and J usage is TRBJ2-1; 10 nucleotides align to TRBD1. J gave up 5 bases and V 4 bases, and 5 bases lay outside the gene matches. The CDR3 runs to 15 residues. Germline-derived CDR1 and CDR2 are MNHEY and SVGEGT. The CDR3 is CASSFGQGGHNEQFF. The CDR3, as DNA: TGTGCCAGCAGTTTTGGACAGGGGGGACACAATGAGCAGTTCTTC.

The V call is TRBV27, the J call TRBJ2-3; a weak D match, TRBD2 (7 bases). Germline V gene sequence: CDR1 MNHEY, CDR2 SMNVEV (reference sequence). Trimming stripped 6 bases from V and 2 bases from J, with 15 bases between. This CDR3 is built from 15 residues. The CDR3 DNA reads TGTGCCAGCAGCAAGCGGGACACTTTCACAGATACGCAGTATTTT. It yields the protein CASSKRDTFTDTQYF.

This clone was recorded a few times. The CDR3 region has the DNA TGTGCCAGCAGCCAAGCCGGGACAGGGGGCTCCTACGAGCAGTACGTC. The encoded protein is CASSQAGTGGSYEQYV. The chain couples TRBV3-1 (or the pseudogene TRBV3-2) to TRBJ2-7, with 11 bases that match TRBD1. Germline V gives CDR1 LGHDT, CDR2 YNNKEL (reference sequence). With V trimmed by 1 base and J by 0 bases, 2 bases remained unmatched. The CDR3 length is 16 residues.

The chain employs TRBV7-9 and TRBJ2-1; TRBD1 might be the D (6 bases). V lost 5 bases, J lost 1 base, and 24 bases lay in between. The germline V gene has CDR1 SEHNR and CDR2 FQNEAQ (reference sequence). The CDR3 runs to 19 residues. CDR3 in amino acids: CASSPLLAGGPKSYNEQFF. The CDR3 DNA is TGTGCCAGCAGCCCACTCCTGGCTGGGGGCCCCAAGTCCTACAATGAGCAGTTCTTC.

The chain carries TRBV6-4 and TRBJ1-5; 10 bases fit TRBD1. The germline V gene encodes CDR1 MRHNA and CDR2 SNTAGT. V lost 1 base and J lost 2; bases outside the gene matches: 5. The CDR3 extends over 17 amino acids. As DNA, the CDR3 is TGTGCCAGCAGTGACTGCCGGGACAGGGGTGGCAATCAGCCCCAGCATTTT. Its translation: CASSDCRDRGGNQPQHF.

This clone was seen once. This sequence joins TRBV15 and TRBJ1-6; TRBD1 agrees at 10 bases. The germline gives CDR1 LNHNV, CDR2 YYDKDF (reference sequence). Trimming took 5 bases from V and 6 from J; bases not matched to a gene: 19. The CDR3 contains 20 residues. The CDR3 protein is CATSPRWEIRQGAGNSPLHF. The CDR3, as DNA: TGTGCCACCAGCCCACGATGGGAGATTCGACAGGGGGCGGGTAATTCACCCCTCCACTTT.

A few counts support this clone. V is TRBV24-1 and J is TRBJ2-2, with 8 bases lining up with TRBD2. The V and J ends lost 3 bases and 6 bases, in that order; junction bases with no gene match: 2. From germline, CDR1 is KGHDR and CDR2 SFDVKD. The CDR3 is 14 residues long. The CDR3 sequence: CATSDPGGAGELFF. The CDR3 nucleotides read TGTGCCACCAGTGATCCCGGGGGGGCCGGGGAGCTGTTTTTT.

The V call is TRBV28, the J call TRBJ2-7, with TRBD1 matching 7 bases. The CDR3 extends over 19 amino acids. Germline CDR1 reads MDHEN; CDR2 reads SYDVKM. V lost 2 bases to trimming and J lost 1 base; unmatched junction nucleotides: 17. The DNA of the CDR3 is TGTGCCAGCAGTTTACCGCAGGACAGGTTTCTTCCCCCATCCTACGAGCAGTACTTC. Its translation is CASSLPQDRFLPPSYEQYF.

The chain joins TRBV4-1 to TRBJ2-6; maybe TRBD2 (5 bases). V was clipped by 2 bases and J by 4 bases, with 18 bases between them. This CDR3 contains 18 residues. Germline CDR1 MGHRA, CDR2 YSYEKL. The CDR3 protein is CASSQTAGLRLGANVLTF. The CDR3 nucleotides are TGCGCCAGCAGCCAAACGGCCGGACTCCGCCTCGGGGCCAACGTCCTGACTTTC.

CDR3 nucleotides: TGCGCCAGCAGCTTGGGGACTAGCGGCTCCTACGAGCAGTACTTC. This sequence encodes CASSLGTSGSYEQYF. This chain joins TRBV5-1 and TRBJ2-7; 10 bases align to TRBD2. CDR1 is SGHRS, CDR2 YFSETQ, per germline. CDR3 size: 15 residues. Trimming removed 0 bases from V and 0 bases from J; junction bases left unmatched: 0.

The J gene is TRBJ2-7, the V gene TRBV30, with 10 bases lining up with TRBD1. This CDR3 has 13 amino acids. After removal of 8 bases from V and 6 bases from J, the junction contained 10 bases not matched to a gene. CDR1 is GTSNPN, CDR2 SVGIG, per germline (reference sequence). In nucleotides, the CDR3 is TGTGCCGTATGGACAGGGGGGCCTGTCGAGCAGTACTTC. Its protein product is CAVWTGGPVEQYF.

In nucleotides, the CDR3 is TGTGCCAGCAGTGATCTAATCAACAATCAGCCCCAGCATTTT. This encodes CASSDLINNQPQHF. This sequence joins TRBV25-1 and TRBJ1-5; D is ambiguous. Trimming took 3 bases from V and 3 from J, leaving 9 bases between them. The CDR3 spans 14 residues. CDR1 MGHDK and CDR2 SYGVNS come from the germline V gene.

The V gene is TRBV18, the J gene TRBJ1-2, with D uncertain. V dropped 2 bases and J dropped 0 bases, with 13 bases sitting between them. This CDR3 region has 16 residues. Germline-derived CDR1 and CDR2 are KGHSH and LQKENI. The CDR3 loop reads CASSPIDNPANYGYTF. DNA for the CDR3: TGTGCCAGCTCACCAATCGACAACCCGGCTAACTATGGCTACACCTTC.

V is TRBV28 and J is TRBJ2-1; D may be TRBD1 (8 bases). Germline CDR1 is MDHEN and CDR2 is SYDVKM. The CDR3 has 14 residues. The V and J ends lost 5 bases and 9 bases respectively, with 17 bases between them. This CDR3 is CASSAGTGGSEQFF. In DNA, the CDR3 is TGTGCCAGCAGTGCCGGGACAGGCGGGAGTGAGCAGTTCTTC.

The DNA of the CDR3 is TGTGCCAGCAGTTACGGAACAGGGGACTATGGCTACACCTTC. Its translation is CASSYGTGDYGYTF. The chain has TRBV6-5 and TRBJ1-2, with TRBD1 identical over 7 bases. Germline CDR1 and CDR2: MNHEY and SVGAGI. J was trimmed by 3 bases and V by 2 bases; bases with no gene match: 3. CDR3 length equals 14 residues.

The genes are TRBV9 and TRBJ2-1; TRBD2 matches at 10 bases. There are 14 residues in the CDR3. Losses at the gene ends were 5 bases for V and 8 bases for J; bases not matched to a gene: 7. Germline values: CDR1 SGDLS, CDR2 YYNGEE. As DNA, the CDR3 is TGTGCCAGCAGTCTAGCGGGAGTTCCTGATGAGCAGTTCTTC. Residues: CASSLAGVPDEQFF.

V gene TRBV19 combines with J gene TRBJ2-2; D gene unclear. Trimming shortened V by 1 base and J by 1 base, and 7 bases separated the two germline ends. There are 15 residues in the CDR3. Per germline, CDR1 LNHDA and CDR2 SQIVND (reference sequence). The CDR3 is CASSIGARNTGELFF. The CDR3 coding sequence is TGTGCCAGTAGTATAGGTGCCAGGAACACCGGGGAGCTGTTTTTT.

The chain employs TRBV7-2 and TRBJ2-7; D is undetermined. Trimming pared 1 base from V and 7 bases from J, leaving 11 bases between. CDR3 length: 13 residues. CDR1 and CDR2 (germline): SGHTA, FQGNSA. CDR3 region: CASSLGRVFEQYV. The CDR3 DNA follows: TGTGCCAGCAGCTTAGGCCGGGTATTTGAGCAGTACGTC.

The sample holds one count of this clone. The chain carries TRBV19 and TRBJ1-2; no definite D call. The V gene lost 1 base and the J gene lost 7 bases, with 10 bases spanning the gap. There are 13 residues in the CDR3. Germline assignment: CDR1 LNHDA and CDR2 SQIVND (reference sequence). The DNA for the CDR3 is TGTGCCAGTAGTATAGCACCTCAGGTTGGCTACACCTTC. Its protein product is CASSIAPQVGYTF.

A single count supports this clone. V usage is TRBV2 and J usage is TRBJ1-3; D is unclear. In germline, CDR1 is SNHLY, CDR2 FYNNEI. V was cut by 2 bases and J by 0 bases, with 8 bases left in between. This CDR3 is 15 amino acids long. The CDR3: CASSEQALSGNTIYF. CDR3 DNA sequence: TGTGCCAGCAGTGAACAGGCCCTCTCTGGAAACACCATATATTTT.

The CDR3 region is CASSRQGYGANVLTF. Written as DNA, the CDR3 is TGTGCCAGTAGCAGACAGGGGTACGGGGCCAACGTCCTGACTTTC. The rearrangement uses TRBV19 and TRBJ2-6; 8 bases agree with TRBD1. The J segment lost 4 bases and the V segment lost 6 bases, leaving 5 bases of the junction unmatched. Per germline, CDR1 LNHDA and CDR2 SQIVND (reference sequence). CDR3 length equals 15 residues.

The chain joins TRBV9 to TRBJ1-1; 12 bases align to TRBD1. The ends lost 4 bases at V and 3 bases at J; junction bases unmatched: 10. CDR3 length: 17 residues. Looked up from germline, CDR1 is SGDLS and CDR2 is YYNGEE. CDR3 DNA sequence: TGTGCCAGCAGCCCTCCAAGGGGGACAGGGGGCCACACTGAAGCTTTCTTT. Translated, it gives CASSPPRGTGGHTEAFF.

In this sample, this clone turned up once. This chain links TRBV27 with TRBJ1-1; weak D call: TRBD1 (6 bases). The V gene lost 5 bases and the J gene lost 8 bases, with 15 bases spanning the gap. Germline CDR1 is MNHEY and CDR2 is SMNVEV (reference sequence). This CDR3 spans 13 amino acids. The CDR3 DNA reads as TGTGCCAGCAGTCTCGCGTCCGGGACAGAAGCTTTCTTT. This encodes CASSLASGTEAFF.

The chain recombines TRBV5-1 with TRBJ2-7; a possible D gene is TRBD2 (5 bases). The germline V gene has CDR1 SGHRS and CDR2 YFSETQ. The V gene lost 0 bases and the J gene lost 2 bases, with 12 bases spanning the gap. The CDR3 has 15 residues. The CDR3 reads CASSLESDGTYEQYF. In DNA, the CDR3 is TGCGCCAGCAGCTTGGAATCGGACGGGACCTACGAGCAGTACTTC. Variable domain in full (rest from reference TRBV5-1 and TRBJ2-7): KAGVTQTPRYLIKTRGQQVTLSCSPISGHRSVSWYQQTPGQGLQFLFEYFSETQRNKGNFPGRFSGRQFSNSRSEMNVSTLELGDSALYLCASSLESDGTYEQYFGPGTRLTVT.

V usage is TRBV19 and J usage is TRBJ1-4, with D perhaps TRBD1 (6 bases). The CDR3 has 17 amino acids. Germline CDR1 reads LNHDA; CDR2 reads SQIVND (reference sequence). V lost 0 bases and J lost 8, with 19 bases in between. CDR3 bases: TGTGCCAGTAGTATAGATCTAGTCGGCAGGGGAAGAGAAAAACTGTTTTTT. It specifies CASSIDLVGRGREKLFF.

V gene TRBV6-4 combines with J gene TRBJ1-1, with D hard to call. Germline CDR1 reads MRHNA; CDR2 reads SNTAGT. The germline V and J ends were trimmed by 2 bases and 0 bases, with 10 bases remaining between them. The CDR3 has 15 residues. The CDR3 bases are TGTGCCAGCAGTGACCTCAGGACTTTGAACACTGAAGCTTTCTTT. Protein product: CASSDLRTLNTEAFF.